The 19 T cell receptor beta chains below all came from one sample that was sequenced in a study of Graves' ophthalmopathy and Graves' hyperthyroidism. The sequenced template was RNA, covering the TCR beta CDR3 region. HTBI primers primed a first-round RT-PCR, and a second-round multiplex PCR followed. TCRdb passed the multiplex PCR reads through MiXCR, listing each CDR3 protein once. The sample holds roughly 50,000 distinct CDR3 sequences; under 55% are singletons and the top ten take 4.5% to 5%. The specimen sequenced was peripheral blood. The receptors originated from an adult woman with Graves' ophthalmopathy.

This clonotype was counted at least ten times. Here the CDR3 reads CSARDPLGDKKYF. Here the CDR3 DNA reads TGCAGTGCTAGAGATCCTCTGGGGGACAAAAAGTACTTC. The genes are TRBV20-1 and TRBJ2-7, with D maybe TRBD1 (6 bases). The germline V gene has CDR1 DFQATT and CDR2 SNEGSKA (reference sequence). V lost 0 bases and J 11 bases, leaving 17 bases between the germline ends. The CDR3 is made up of 13 amino acids.

This clonotype was seen at least ten times. This CDR3 reads CSARPTWESQETQYF. For the CDR3, the DNA is TGCAGTGCCCGTCCGACCTGGGAGTCCCAAGAGACCCAGTACTTC. The chain employs TRBV20-1 and TRBJ2-5; D might be TRBD2 (5 bases). Trimming shortened V by 6 bases and J by 1 base, and 18 bases separated the two germline ends. There are 15 residues in the CDR3. Germline V gene lookup returns CDR1 DFQATT and CDR2 SNEGSKA (reference sequence).

The V gene is TRBV5-1, the J gene TRBJ2-7; either TRBD1 or TRBD2 may supply D (5 bases each). Germline CDR1 and CDR2: SGHRS and YFSETQ. This CDR3 spans 13 amino acids. Trimming took off 6 bases at V and 3 bases at J, with 13 bases between the two ends. The CDR3 nucleotides read TGCGCCAGCACGGGTCAGGGAGACTACGAGCAGTACTTC. This codes for CASTGQGDYEQYF.

Concerning this clonotype itself: No DNA is shown, since the ends of the CDR3 on it are uncertain; the CDR3 is the one TCRdb lists. The rearrangement joins TRBV7-8 to TRBJ2-5; TRBD2 is the table's D call and was not checked against the DNA. Ends included, the CDR3 has 17 residues. The germline CDR1 and CDR2 sequences are SGHVS and FQNEAQ. The CDR3 loop reads CASSFYICSARRETQYF.

The chain employs TRBV20-1 and TRBJ2-3, with D possibly being TRBD1 (6 bases). CDR1 and CDR2 (germline): DFQATT, SNEGSKA (reference sequence). The germline V and J ends were trimmed by 2 bases and 1 base, with 10 bases remaining between them. The CDR3 loop spans 14 amino acids. In DNA form, the CDR3 reads TGCAGTGCTAGATCCCCAGGGGGCACAGATACGCAGTATTTT. Translating gives CSARSPGGTDTQYF.

The genes are TRBV6-5 and TRBJ2-3; 7 bases line up with TRBD2. V shed 4 bases, J shed 8 bases, and the junction held 6 bases outside the gene matches. Germline V gives CDR1 MNHEY, CDR2 SVGAGI. The CDR3 loop spans 13 amino acids. CDR3 sequence reads: CASSLGGVGTQYF. Written as DNA, the CDR3 is TGTGCCAGCAGTTTGGGGGGGGTGGGTACGCAGTATTTT.

This clonotype was recorded only once. At one boundary the junction diverges from the germline segment, which might be a read error. The V gene is TRBV5-1, the J gene TRBJ1-1; D is possibly TRBD1 (6 bases). The CDR3 runs 15 residues. Germline CDR1 SGHRS, CDR2 YFSETQ. The chain's CDR3 is CASSLEGQKGTEAFF. The DNA for the CDR3 is TGCGCTAGCAGCTTGGAGGGACAAAAGGGGACTGAAGCTTTCTTT.

At least ten counts were recorded for this clonotype. The V gene is TRBV5-1, the J gene TRBJ1-5; D is possibly TRBD1 (5 bases). CDR1 and CDR2 (germline): SGHRS, YFSETQ. The CDR3 length is 14 residues. Trimming removed 2 bases at V and 8 bases at J, with 14 bases between. In DNA form, the CDR3 reads TGCGCCAGCAGCTTAAGTCAGGGTGGCGAGCCCCAGCATTTT. Residues: CASSLSQGGEPQHF. The variable domain in full, with the rest retrieved from reference TRBV5-1 and TRBJ1-5, is KAGVTQTPRYLIKTRGQQVTLSCSPISGHRSVSWYQQTPGQGLQFLFEYFSETQRNKGNFPGRFSGRQFSNSRSEMNVSTLELGDSALYLCASSLSQGGEPQHFGDGTRLSIL.

Details on this clonotype: An end of the junction differs from the germline gene, which may be a read error. The rearrangement uses TRBV20-1 and TRBJ1-5; TRBD1 is a possible D gene (5 bases). The germline gives CDR1 DFQATT, CDR2 SNEGSKA (reference sequence). The CDR3 is 14 residues long. As DNA, the CDR3 is TGCAGTGCTCCGGGGGACCATGAATCTCAGCCCCGGTATTTT. Amino acids: CSAPGDHESQPRYF.

About this clonotype itself: The junction and the germline gene differ at one end; a read error may be behind it. The V gene is TRBV7-2, the J gene TRBJ2-7; TRBD2 matches at 8 bases. Germline loops: CDR1 SGHTA, CDR2 FQGNSA. The CDR3 length is 16 residues. CDR3 protein: CASGFGGREEGYEQYF. CDR3 nucleotide sequence: TGTGCCAGCGGCTTTGGGGGGCGGGAGGAGGGCTACGAGCAGTACTTC.

Many counts were recorded for this clonotype. V and J are TRBV5-1 and TRBJ1-2; no firm D call. The CDR3 contains 16 residues. V was cut by 5 bases and J by 0 bases, with 17 bases left in between. Germline values: CDR1 SGHRS, CDR2 YFSETQ. CDR3: CASRWTANQANYGYTF. The CDR3 coding sequence is TGCGCCAGCAGGTGGACCGCTAACCAGGCTAACTATGGCTACACCTTC. Supplemented by reference TRBV5-1 and TRBJ1-2, the full variable domain reads KAGVTQTPRYLIKTRGQQVTLSCSPISGHRSVSWYQQTPGQGLQFLFEYFSETQRNKGNFPGRFSGRQFSNSRSEMNVSTLELGDSALYLCASRWTANQANYGYTFGSGTRLTVV.

This sequence joins TRBV28 and TRBJ2-3, with 7 bases aligning to TRBD2. The V gene end was trimmed by 1 base and the J gene end by 7 bases; junction bases not matched to a gene: 11. The germline CDR1 and CDR2 sequences are MDHEN and SYDVKM. CDR3 length: 16 residues. The CDR3 DNA follows: TGTGCCAGCAGTTTATTGGGCGGGAGAGGAGAAAATACGCAGTATTTT. Translating it yields CASSLLGGRGENTQYF.

This clonotype came up many times. The CDR3 nucleotides are TGCAGTGCTAAGGACTACACAGATACGCAGTATTTT. This translates into CSAKDYTDTQYF. The chain uses TRBV20-1 and TRBJ2-3, with D tentatively TRBD2 (6 bases). The CDR3 covers 12 residues. Per germline, CDR1 DFQATT and CDR2 SNEGSKA (reference sequence). Trimming shortened V by 4 bases and J by 2 bases, and 7 bases separated the two germline ends.

This clonotype was seen repeatedly, ten times or more. This chain joins TRBV4-1 and TRBJ1-5; unclear D gene. The CDR3 is 18 residues long. CDR1 is MGHRA and CDR2 is YSYEKL in the germline V gene. Trimming took 1 base from V and 1 from J, leaving 17 bases between them. This CDR3 is CASSQVGLRMGSNQPQHF. For the CDR3, the DNA is TGCGCCAGCAGCCAAGTTGGGCTCCGAATGGGGAGCAATCAGCCCCAGCATTTT.

This chain links TRBV7-9 with TRBJ1-1; TRBD1 matches 10 bases. Trimming removed 4 bases from V and 1 base from J; junction bases left unmatched: 0. Germline CDR1 SEHNR, CDR2 FQNEAQ (reference sequence). The length of the CDR3 is 14 residues. The CDR3: CASSWDRGNTEAFF. CDR3 nucleotide sequence: TGTGCCAGCAGCTGGGACAGGGGGAACACTGAAGCTTTCTTT.

J is TRBJ2-5 and V is TRBV10-1, with 15 bases fitting TRBD2. The CDR3 length is 18 residues. V lost 6 bases and J lost 5; bases outside the gene matches: 13. Germline CDR1 WNHNN, CDR2 SYGVQD (reference sequence). CDR3 amino acids: CASSDFGLAGGRGETQYF. CDR3 coding DNA: TGCGCCAGCAGCGACTTTGGACTAGCGGGAGGGCGAGGGGAGACCCAGTACTTC.

This clonotype occurred a few times. This chain links TRBV10-3 with TRBJ2-2, with 8 bases identical to TRBD1. The V segment lost 4 bases and the J segment 1 base; nucleotides outside the gene matches: 2. The CDR3 is made up of 15 amino acids. The germline gives CDR1 ENHRY, CDR2 SYGVKD. As DNA, the CDR3 is TGTGCCATCAGTGGGGACAGGATGAACACCGGGGAGCTGTTTTTT. Translation: CAISGDRMNTGELFF.

The sample holds a few counts of this clonotype. This chain links TRBV10-2 with TRBJ2-1, with a weak D call TRBD2 (5 bases). The CDR3 length is 14 residues. CDR1 is WSHSY and CDR2 is SAAADI in the germline V gene. Deletions cut 0 bases from V and 10 bases from J, with 13 bases between. The CDR3, as DNA: TGCGCCAGCAGTGAGTCGACGGAGGTCGGAGAGCAGTTCTTC. This gives the protein CASSESTEVGEQFF.

The chain carries TRBV7-3 and TRBJ1-2; D gene ambiguous. V lost 2 bases and J lost 7, with 11 bases in between. Germline V lookup: CDR1 SGHTA, CDR2 FQGTGA. The CDR3 is made up of 13 amino acids. In DNA form, the CDR3 reads TGTGCCAGCAGCTTAGAGTCGGGAGGTGGCTACACCTTC. Residues: CASSLESGGGYTF.